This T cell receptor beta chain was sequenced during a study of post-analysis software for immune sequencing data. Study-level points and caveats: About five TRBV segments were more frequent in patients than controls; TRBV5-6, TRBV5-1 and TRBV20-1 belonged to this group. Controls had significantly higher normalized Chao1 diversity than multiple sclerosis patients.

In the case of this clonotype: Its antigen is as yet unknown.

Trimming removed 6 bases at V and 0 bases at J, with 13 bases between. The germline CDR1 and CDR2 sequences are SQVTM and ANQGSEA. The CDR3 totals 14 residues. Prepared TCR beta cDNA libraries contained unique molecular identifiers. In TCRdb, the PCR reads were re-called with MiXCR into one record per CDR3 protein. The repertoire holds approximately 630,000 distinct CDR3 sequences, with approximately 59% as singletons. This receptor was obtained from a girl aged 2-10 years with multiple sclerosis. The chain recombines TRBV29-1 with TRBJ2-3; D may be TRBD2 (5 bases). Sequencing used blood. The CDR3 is CSVTLRGSTDTQYF. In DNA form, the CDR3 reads TGCAGCGTGACCCTCCGGGGAAGCACAGATACGCAGTATTTT.